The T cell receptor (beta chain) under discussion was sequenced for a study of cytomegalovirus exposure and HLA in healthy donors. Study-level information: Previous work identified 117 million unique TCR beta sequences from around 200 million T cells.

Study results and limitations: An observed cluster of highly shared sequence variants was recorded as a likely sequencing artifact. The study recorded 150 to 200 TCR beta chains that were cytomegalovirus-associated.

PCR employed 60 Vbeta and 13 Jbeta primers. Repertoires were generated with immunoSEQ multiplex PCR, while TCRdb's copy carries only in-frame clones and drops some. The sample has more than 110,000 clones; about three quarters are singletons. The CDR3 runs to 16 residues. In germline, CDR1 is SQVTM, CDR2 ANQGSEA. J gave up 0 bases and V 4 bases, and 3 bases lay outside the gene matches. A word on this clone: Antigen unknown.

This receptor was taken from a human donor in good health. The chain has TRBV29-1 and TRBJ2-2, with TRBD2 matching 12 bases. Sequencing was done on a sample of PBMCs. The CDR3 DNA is TGCAGCGTTGGGGGACTAGCGGGCGCGAACACCGGGGAGCTGTTTTTT. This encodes CSVGGLAGANTGELFF.